This TCR beta chain was identified in a study of blood T cell repertoires in COVID-19. Study information: Samples representing acute and convalescent COVID-19 were sourced from the United States, Italy and Spain.

Study processing details: Nucleated cell number was recorded as an estimate derived from reference gene primer amplification. Libraries were prepared by immunoSEQ multiplex PCR; TCRdb keeps only in-frame clonotypes and omits some of them. D and trimming were read from the DNA, whereas the V and J calls and clone size are those reported in that table. The sample carries 150,000 to 200,000 clones, 80% to 90% recorded once. V dropped 6 bases and J dropped 15; count of bases not matched to a gene: 10. Germline CDR1 and CDR2: SGHDN and FVKESK. This CDR3 spans 12 amino acids. Sequences were obtained from peripheral blood. V and J are TRBV14 and TRBJ2-1, with 8 bases lining up with TRBD2. This sequence originates from a man between 45 and 60 years old with active or convalescent COVID-19. The DNA for the CDR3 is TGTGCCAGCAGGGCTAGCGGGCCACAATGGTTCTTC. This encodes CASRASGPQWFF.